This entry concerns a single T cell receptor beta chain. Its antigen has not been determined. Within one base of it there is no much larger clone, and no base qualities were kept. Receptor libraries were prepared by 5' RACE. Instrument on record: NextSeq 500. To correct for sequencing error and PCR bias, the TCR library protocol tagged individual cDNA molecules with unique molecular identifiers. TCR alpha and beta chains were both sequenced, and the abundances of alpha and beta sequences in each sample were closely correlated with each other. Concerning the study's data processing: V gene, J gene and CDR3 annotation of TCR sequences was performed with Decombinator V4. TCRs were defined as expanded if a significant change between any two time points was detected under a Poisson model with p below 0.0001. Abundances of TCRs were expressed as counts per million after normalisation to the total number of TCRs sequenced in each sample. VDJdb, accessed on 1 November 2021, was searched for TCRs annotated for CMV, EBV and SARS-CoV-2, and TCRs annotated for more than one antigen were excluded. The raw public reads went through TCRdb reprocessing: fastp at Q25, MiXCR clone calling, in-frame beta chains kept. Under each unique CDR3 protein, matching rows form one entry showing the most common genes and DNA. TCRdb, rather than the study authors, made the V and J calls. Here the sample has 95,000 to 150,000 distinct CDR3 sequences; under 15% occur a single time. Together, the top ten hold roughly 22% of the sample.

The data stem from a study of early T cells in non-severe SARS-CoV-2 infection (dated by TCRdb to about 2021). Some background on the complete study: Because TCR sequencing relied on bulk RNA taken from unsorted whole blood, pairing of alpha and beta chains was not possible.

General findings and caveats noted by the study authors: VDJdb matching was skewed toward anti-spike CD8 responses, so virus-specific expansions were likely underestimated and private and CD4 specificities were missed.

A case-control design nested within a healthcare worker cohort in London, UK, was used, with weekly nasopharyngeal swab PCR tests and blood sampling performed. Healthcare workers were recruited during the week of the UK lockdown, between 23 and 31 March 2020, and followed weekly for up to about 15 weeks. The sample taken for sequencing was whole blood. The receptor was isolated from an adult who was a healthcare worker with PCR-confirmed SARS-CoV-2 infection or an uninfected control (not recorded which).

The sequenced DNA: TGTGCCAGCAGCCCGGGACTCTCCTACGAGCAGTACTTC. This sequence encodes CASSPGLSYEQYF. Here the chain combines TRBV4-2 and TRBJ2-7; matching of 6 bases hints at TRBD2 as the D gene. CDR1 and CDR2 are read off the germline V gene as LGHNA and YNFKEQ. Cut back by 4 bases and 0 bases, the V and J ends lie 7 bases apart. Taken from cysteine to phenylalanine, the CDR3 has 13 residues. The only DNA kept is the CDR3, 39 bases in frame from the first base.